Below, one TCR beta chain is given with its context. The authors distributed each subset's genomic DNA evenly over several immunoSEQ plates. Sequencing was performed with immunoSEQ multiplex PCR; in TCRdb, only in-frame clones are kept and a portion is missing. The repertoire consists of about 2 million clones, with 90% to 95% occurring once and the leading ten covering more than 0.1%. Germline V gene lookup returns CDR1 WSHSY and CDR2 SAAADI. With V trimmed by 2 bases and J by 2 bases, 9 bases remained unmatched. The CDR3 consists of 16 residues. This sample is drawn from a study of shared clonotypes between healthy human individuals.

This receptor was identified in a man aged 18 to 29 in good health. The chain uses TRBV10-2 and TRBJ2-7, with 7 bases identical to TRBD2. Sequencing was carried out using naive CD4+ T cells sorted from blood. As to subset: CD45RA+ positively selected. In DNA form, the CDR3 reads TGCGCCAGCAGTGAGGCCTCCGGGCTAGCGGCCTACGAGCAGTACTTC. Its translation: CASSEASGLAAYEQYF.